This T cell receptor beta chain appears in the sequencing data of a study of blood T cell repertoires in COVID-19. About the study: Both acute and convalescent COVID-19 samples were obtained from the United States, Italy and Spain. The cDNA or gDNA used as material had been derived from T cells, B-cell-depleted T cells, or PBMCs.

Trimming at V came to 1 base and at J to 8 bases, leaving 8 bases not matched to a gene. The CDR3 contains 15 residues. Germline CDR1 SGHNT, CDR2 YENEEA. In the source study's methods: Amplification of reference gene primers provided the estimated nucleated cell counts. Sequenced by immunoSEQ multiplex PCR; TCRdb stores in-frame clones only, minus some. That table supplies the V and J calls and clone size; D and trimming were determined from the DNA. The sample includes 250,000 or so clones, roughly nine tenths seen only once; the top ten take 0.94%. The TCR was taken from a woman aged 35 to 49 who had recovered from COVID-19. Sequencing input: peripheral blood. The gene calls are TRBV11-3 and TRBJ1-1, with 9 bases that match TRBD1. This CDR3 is CASSLAGQGNEEAFF. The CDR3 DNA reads TGTGCCAGCAGCTTAGCGGGACAGGGTAATGAAGAAGCTTTCTTT.